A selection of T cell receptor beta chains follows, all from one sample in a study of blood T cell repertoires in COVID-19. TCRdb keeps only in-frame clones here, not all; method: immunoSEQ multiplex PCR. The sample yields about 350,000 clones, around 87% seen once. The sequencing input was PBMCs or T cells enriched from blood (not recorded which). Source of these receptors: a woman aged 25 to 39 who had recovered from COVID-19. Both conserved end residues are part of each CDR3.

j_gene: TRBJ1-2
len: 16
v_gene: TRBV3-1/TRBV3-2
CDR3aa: CASSHHLGQANYGYTF

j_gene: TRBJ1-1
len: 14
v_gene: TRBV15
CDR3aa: CATSRDIKGTEAFF

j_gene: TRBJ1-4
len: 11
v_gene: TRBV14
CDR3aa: CASSQAGGLFF

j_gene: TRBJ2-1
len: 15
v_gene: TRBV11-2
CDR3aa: CASSLALAGGNEQFF

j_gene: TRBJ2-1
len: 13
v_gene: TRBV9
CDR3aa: CASSKGARDEQFF

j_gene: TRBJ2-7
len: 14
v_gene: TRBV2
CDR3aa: CASSPYDSPYEQYF

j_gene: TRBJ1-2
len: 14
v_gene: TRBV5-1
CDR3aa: CASSFGGSHYGYTF

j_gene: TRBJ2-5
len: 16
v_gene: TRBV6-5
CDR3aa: CASSYPGLAGQETQYF

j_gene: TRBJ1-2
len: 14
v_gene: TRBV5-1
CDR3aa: CASSPLGQDYGYTF

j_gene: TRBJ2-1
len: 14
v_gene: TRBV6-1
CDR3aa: CASSENLSYNEQFF

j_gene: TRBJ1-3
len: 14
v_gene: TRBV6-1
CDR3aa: CASSKGAKENTIYF

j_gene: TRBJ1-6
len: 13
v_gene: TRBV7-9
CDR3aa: CASSLVLNSPLHF

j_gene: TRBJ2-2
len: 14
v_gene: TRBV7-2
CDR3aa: CASSRDRNTGELFF

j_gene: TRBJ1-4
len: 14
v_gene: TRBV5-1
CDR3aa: CASRVDRGNEKLFF

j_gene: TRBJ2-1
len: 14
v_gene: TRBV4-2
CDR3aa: CASSQDSGGIEQFF

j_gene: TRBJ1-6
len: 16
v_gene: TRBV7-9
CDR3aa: CASSLSGSSYNSPLHF

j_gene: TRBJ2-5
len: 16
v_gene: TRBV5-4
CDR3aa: CASSPWDAGPGETQYF

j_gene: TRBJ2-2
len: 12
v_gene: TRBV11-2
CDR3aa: CASSPGTGELFF

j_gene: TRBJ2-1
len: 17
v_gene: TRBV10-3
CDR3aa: CAISPTKSSGGANEQFF

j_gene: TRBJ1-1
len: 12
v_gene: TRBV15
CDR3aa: CATSRDTGWQTF

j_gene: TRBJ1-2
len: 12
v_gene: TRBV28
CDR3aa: CASSSGSMGYTF

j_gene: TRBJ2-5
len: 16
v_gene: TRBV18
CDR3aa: CASSPPSTAGGETQYF

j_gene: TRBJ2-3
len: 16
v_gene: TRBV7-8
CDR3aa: CASSVAGAGNTDTQYF